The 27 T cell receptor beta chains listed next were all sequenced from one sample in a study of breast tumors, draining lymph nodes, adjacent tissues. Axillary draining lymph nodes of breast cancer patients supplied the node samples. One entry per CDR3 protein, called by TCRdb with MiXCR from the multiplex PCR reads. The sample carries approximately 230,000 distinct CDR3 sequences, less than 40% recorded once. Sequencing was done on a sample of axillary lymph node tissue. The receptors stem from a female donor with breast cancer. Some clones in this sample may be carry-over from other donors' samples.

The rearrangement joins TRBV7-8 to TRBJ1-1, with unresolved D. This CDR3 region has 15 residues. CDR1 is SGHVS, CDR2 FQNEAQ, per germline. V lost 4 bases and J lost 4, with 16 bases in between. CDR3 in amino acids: CASSSQGISGTEAFF. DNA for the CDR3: TGTGCCAGCAGCTCACAAGGTATATCAGGCACTGAAGCTTTCTTT. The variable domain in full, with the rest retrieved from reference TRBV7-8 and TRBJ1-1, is GAGVSQSPRYKVAKRGQDVALRCDPISGHVSLFWYQQALGQGPEFLTYFQNEAQLDKSGLPSDRFFAERPEGSVSTLKIQRTQQEDSAVYLCASSSQGISGTEAFFGQGTRLTVV.

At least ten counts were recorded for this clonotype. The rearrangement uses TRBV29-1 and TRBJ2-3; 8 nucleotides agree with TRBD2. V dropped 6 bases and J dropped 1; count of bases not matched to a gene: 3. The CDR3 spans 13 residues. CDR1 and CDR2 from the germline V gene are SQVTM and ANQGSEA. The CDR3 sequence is CSVAGGGTDTQYF. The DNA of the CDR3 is TGCAGCGTGGCGGGGGGCGGCACAGATACGCAGTATTTT.

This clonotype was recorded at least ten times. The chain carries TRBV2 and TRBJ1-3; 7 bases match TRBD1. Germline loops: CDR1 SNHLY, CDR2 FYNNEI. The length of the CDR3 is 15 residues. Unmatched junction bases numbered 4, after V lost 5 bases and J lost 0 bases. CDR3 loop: CASSLGQTSGNTIYF. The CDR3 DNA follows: TGTGCCAGCAGTCTGGGACAGACCTCTGGAAACACCATATATTTT.

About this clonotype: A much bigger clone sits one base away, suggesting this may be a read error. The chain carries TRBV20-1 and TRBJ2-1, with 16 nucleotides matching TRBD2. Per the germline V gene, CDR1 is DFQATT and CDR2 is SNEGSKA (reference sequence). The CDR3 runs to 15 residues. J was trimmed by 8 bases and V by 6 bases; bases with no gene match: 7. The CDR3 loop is CSATGLAGGRYEQFF. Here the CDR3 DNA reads TGCAGTGCAACGGGACTAGCGGGGGGGCGATATGAGCAGTTCTTC.

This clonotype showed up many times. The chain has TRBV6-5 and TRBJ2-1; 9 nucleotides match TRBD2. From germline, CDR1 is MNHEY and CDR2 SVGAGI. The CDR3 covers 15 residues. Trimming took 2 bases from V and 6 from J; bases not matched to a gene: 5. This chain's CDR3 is CASSYALAGSNEQFF. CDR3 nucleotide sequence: TGTGCCAGCAGTTACGCGCTAGCGGGGTCCAATGAGCAGTTCTTC.

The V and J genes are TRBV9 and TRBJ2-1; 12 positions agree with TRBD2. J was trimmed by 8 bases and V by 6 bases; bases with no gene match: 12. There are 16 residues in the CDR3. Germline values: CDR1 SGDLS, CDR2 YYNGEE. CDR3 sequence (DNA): TGTGCCAGCACCAAAGCTAGCGGGGGGGCCATCGATGAGCAGTTCTTC. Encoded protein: CASTKASGGAIDEQFF.

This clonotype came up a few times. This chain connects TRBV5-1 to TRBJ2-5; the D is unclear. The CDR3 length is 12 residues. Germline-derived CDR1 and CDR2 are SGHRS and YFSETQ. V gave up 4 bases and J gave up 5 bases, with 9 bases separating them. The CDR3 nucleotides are TGCGCCAGCAGCCCGGGCTGGGAGACCCAGTACTTC. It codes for CASSPGWETQYF.

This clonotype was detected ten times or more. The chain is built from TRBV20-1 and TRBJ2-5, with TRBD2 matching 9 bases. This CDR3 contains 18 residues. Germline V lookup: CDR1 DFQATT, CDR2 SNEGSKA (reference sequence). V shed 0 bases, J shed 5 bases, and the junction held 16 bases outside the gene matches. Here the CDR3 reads CSARDLSAGGLHSETQYF. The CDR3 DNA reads TGCAGTGCTAGAGATCTTTCAGCGGGGGGACTTCATTCGGAGACCCAGTACTTC.

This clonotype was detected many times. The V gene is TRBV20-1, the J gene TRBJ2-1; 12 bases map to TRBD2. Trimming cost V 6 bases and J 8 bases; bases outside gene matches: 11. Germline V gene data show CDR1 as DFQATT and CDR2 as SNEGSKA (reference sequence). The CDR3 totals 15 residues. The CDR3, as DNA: TGCAGTGCCAGATCCCTAGCGGGGGGGCGGGATGAGCAGTTCTTC. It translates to CSARSLAGGRDEQFF.

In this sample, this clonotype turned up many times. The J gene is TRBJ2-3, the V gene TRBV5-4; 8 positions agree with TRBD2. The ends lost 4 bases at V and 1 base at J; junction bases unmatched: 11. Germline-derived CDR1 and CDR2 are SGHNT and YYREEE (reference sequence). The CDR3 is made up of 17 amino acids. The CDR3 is CASSRSVREVGTDTQYF. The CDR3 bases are TGTGCCAGCAGCCGTTCTGTGCGGGAGGTAGGCACAGATACGCAGTATTTT.

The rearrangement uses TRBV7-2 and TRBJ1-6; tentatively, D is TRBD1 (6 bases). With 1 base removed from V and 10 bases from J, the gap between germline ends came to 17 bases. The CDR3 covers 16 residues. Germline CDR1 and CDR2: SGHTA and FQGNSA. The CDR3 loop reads CASSLVGSRGESPLHF. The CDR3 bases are TGTGCCAGCAGCTTAGTTGGGTCCAGGGGAGAATCACCCCTCCACTTT.

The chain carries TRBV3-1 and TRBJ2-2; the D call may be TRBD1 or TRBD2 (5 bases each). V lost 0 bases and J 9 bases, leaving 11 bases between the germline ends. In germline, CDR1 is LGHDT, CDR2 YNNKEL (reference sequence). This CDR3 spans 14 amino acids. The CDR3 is CASSQDLGVRELFF. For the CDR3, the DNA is TGTGCCAGCAGCCAAGATTTGGGGGTCCGGGAGCTGTTTTTT.

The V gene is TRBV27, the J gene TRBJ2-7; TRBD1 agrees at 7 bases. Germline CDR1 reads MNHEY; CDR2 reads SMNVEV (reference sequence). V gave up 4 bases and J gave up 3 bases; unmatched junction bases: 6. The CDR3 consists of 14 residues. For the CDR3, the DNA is TGTGCCAGCAGTTGGAGACAGGGAAGCTACGAGCAGTACTTC. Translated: CASSWRQGSYEQYF.

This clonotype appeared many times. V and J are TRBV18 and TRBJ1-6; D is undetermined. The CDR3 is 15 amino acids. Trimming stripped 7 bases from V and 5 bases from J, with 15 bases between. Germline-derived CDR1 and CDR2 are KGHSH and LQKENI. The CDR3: CASCPRTDDNSPLHF. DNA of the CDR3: TGTGCCAGCTGCCCTAGGACCGACGATAATTCACCCCTCCACTTT.

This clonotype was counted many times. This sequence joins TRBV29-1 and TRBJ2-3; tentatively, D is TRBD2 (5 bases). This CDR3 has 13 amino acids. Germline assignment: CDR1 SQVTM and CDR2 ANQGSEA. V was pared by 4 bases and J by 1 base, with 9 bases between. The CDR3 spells CSVGRTGTDTQYF. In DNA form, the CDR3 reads TGCAGCGTTGGGAGGACCGGCACAGATACGCAGTATTTT.

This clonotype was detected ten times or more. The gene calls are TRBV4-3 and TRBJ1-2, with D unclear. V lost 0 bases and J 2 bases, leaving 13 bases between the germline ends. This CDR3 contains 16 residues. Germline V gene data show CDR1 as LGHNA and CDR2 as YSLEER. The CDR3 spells CASSQERAAANYGYTF. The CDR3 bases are TGCGCCAGCAGCCAAGAAAGGGCAGCAGCGAACTATGGCTACACCTTC.

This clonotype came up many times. The CDR3 nucleotides are TGTGCCAGCAGCTCACCTCAAGGGACTAATGAAAAACTGTTTTTT. It yields the protein CASSSPQGTNEKLFF. The chain is built from TRBV7-2 and TRBJ1-4; D is uncertain. Between the trimmed V and J ends, which lost 4 bases and 2 bases, there was a span of 11 bases. Germline loops: CDR1 SGHTA, CDR2 FQGNSA. CDR3 length: 15 amino acids. The whole variable domain, remainder taken from reference TRBV7-2 and TRBJ1-4, is GAGVSQSPSNKVTEKGKDVELRCDPISGHTALYWYRQSLGQGLEFLIYFQGNSAPDKSGLPSDRFSAERTGGSVSTLTIQRTQQEDSAVYLCASSSPQGTNEKLFFGSGTQLSVL.

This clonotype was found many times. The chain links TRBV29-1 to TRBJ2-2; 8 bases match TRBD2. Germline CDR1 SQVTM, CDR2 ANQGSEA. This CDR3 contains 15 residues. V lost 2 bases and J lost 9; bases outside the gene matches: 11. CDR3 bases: TGCAGCGTTGAATTCTCGGGCAGCGGGGGTAGGGAGCTGTTTTTT. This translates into CSVEFSGSGGRELFF.

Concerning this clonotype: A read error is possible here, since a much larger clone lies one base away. The CDR3 spells CASNGRVRQETQYF. The CDR3 DNA follows: TGTGCCAGCAATGGACGGGTCAGACAAGAGACCCAGTACTTC. The chain carries TRBV6-5 and TRBJ2-5; D is undetermined. This CDR3 comprises 14 residues. With 7 bases removed from V and 2 bases from J, the gap between germline ends came to 14 bases. Per the germline V gene, CDR1 is MNHEY and CDR2 is SVGAGI.

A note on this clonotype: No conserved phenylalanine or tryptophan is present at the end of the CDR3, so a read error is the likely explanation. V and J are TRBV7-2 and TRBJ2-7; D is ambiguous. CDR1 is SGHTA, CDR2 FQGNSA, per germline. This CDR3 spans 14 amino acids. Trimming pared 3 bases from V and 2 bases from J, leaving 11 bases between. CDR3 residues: CASSLKANPYEQYL. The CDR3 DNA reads TGTGCCAGCAGCTTGAAAGCTAACCCCTACGAGCAGTACCTC.

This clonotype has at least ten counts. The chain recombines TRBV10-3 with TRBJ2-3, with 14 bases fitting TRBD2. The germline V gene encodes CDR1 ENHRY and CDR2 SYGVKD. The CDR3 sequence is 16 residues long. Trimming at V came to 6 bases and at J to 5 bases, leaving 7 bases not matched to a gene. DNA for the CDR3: TGTGCCATCAGACTGACTAGCGGGGGGGTGGGAGATACGCAGTATTTT. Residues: CAIRLTSGGVGDTQYF.

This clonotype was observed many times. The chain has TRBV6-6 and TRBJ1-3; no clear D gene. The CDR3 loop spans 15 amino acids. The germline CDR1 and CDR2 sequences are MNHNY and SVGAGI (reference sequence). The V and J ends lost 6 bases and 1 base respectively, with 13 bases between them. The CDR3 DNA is TGTGCCAGCAGCCCTGACAATCAGTCTGGAAACACCATATATTTT. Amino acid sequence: CASSPDNQSGNTIYF.

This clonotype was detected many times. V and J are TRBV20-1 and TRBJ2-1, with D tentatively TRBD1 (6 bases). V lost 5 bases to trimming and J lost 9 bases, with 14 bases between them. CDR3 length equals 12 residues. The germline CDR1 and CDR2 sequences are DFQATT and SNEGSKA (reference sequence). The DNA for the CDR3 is TGCAGTGCTTTCTACAGGGTTGGTGAGCAGTTCTTC. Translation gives CSAFYRVGEQFF.

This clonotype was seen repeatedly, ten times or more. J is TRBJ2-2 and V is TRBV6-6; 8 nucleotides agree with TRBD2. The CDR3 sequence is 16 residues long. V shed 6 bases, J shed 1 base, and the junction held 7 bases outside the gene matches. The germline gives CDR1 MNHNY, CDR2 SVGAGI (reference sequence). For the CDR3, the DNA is TGTGCCAGCAGCCCTTCCGGGACTAGGAACACCGGGGAGCTGTTTTTT. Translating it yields CASSPSGTRNTGELFF.

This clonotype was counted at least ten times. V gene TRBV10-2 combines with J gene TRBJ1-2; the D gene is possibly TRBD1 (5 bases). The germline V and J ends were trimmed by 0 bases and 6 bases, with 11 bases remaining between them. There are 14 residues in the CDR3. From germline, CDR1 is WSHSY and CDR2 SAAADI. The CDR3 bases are TGCGCCAGCAGTGAGTCCTGGGGCAGGGATGGCTACACCTTC. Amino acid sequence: CASSESWGRDGYTF.

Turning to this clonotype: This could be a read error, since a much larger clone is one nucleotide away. CDR3 DNA sequence: TGTGCCAGCAGCTCTAGGTTGAGGGCCTACGAGCAGTACTTC. Protein: CASSSRLRAYEQYF. The chain employs TRBV11-3 and TRBJ2-7; D is perhaps TRBD2 (5 bases). The CDR3 is 14 amino acids. Germline loops: CDR1 SGHNT, CDR2 YENEEA. Between the trimmed V and J ends, which lost 4 bases and 2 bases, there was a span of 12 bases. Supplemented by reference TRBV11-3 and TRBJ2-7, the full variable domain reads EAGVVQSPRYKIIEKKQPVAFWCNPISGHNTLYWYLQNLGQGPELLIRYENEEAVDDSQLPKDRFSAERLKGVDSTLKIQPAELGDSAVYLCASSSRLRAYEQYFGPGTRLTVT.

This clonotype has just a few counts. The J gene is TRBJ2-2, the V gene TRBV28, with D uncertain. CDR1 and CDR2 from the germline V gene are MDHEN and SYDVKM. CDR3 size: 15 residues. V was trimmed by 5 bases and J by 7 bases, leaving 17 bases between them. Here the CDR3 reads CASSLLRQRIGELFF. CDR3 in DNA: TGTGCCAGCAGTCTCCTCCGCCAGCGAATCGGGGAGCTGTTTTTT.